Listed below are T cell receptor beta chains from one sample, sequenced in a study of shared clonotypes between healthy human individuals. Produced via immunoSEQ multiplex PCR; TCRdb's table is partial and in-frame only. This table has about 700,000 clones, under 95% appearing once. Sequenced sample: naive CD8+ T cells sorted from blood. These receptors were taken from a man between 25 and 39 years old in good health. Both conserved end residues are part of each CDR3. D genes are given only for firm matches. Not every row has a clone size; where given, it reads once, few, many or a size class.

cdr3_length	d_call	clone_size	v_call	j_call	cdr3_aa	cdr3_nt
15	.	.	TRBV11-3	TRBJ2-7	CASSLGGLPSYEQYF	TGTGCCAGCAGCTTAGGGGGCCTTCCCTCCTACGAGCAGTACTTC
13	.	.	TRBV7-9	TRBJ2-1	CASSPWVDNEQFF	TGTGCCAGCAGCCCCTGGGTTGACAATGAGCAGTTCTTC
14	TRBD2	.	TRBV11-2	TRBJ2-1	CASSPSGGGNEQFF	TGTGCCAGCAGCCCCTCGGGAGGGGGCAATGAGCAGTTCTTC
16	TRBD2	.	TRBV7-9	TRBJ2-1	CASSLIAGRTHNEQFF	TGTGCCAGCAGCCTGATAGCGGGGAGGACTCACAATGAGCAGTTCTTC
12	TRBD1	.	TRBV11-3	TRBJ2-1	CASSLRGREQFF	TGTGCCAGCAGCCTCAGGGGGCGGGAGCAGTTCTTC
12	.	.	TRBV29-1	TRBJ1-2	CSVETYRDGYTF	TGCAGCGTTGAAACTTATAGGGATGGCTACACCTTC
14	TRBD2	.	TRBV5-4	TRBJ2-1	CASSGGLAGNEQFF	TGTGCCAGCAGCGGGGGACTAGCAGGCAATGAGCAGTTCTTC
15	.	.	TRBV6-1	TRBJ2-7	CASSDMKGPGSEQYF	TGTGCCAGCAGTGACATGAAGGGACCGGGCAGCGAGCAGTACTTC
15	.	once	TRBV29-1	TRBJ1-1	CSVDGVLGVNTEAFF	TGCAGCGTTGATGGGGTTTTGGGCGTGAACACTGAAGCTTTCTTT
14	TRBD1	.	TRBV25-1	TRBJ2-1	CASSEEGQYNEQFF	TGTGCCAGCAGTGAAGAGGGACAGTACAATGAGCAGTTCTTC
14	.	once	TRBV11-2	TRBJ2-3	CANSPRPGTDTQYF	TGTGCCAACAGCCCCAGACCCGGCACAGATACGCAGTATTTT
10	.	.	TRBV20-1	TRBJ1-1	CSALNTEAFF	TGCAGTGCCCTGAACACTGAAGCTTTCTTT
17	TRBD2	.	TRBV5-1	TRBJ2-5	CASSPGEAGLAQETQYF	TGCGCCAGCAGCCCCGGTGAAGCGGGATTGGCACAAGAGACCCAGTACTTC
13	.	.	TRBV7-9	TRBJ2-7	CASSSPLMREQYF	TGTGCCAGCAGCTCCCCCCTGATGAGGGAGCAGTACTTC
16	TRBD1	.	TRBV28	TRBJ2-1	CASSTRQGMGYNEQFF	TGTGCCAGCAGTACTAGACAGGGGATGGGTTACAATGAGCAGTTCTTC
14	TRBD1	.	TRBV10-3	TRBJ1-4	CAISESTGNEKLFF	TGTGCCATCAGTGAGTCGACAGGGAATGAAAAACTGTTTTTT
14	.	.	TRBV28	TRBJ2-7	CASSLPSFSYEQYF	TGTGCCAGCAGTTTACCCAGTTTCTCCTACGAGCAGTACTTC
16	TRBD1	.	TRBV28	TRBJ2-7	CASSNKQGTFSYEQYF	TGTGCCAGCAGTAACAAACAGGGGACCTTCTCCTACGAGCAGTACTTC
16	.	once	TRBV4-1	TRBJ2-1	CASSPQESSSYNEQFF	TGCGCCAGCAGCCCCCAGGAATCAAGCTCCTACAATGAGCAGTTCTTC
14	TRBD2	.	TRBV27	TRBJ2-7	CASSLRTSGYEQYF	TGTGCCAGCAGTCTCCGGACTAGCGGCTACGAGCAGTACTTC
17	.	.	TRBV7-8	TRBJ1-4	CASSLVPSRALNEKLFF	TGTGCCAGCAGCTTAGTCCCCTCCAGGGCCCTTAATGAAAAACTGTTTTTT
14	.	.	TRBV6-6	TRBJ2-7	CASSRQENLYEQYF	TGTGCCAGCAGCCGACAGGAAAACCTCTACGAGCAGTACTTC
12	.	.	TRBV11-2	TRBJ2-7	CASSWSVYEQYF	TGTGCCAGCAGCTGGTCCGTCTACGAGCAGTACTTC
14	.	.	TRBV29-1	TRBJ2-1	CSVESGETYNEQFF	TGCAGCGTTGAATCAGGGGAAACCTACAATGAGCAGTTCTTC
17	.	once	TRBV21-1	TRBJ1-5	CASSRVDRSGVEPPQHF	TGTGCCAGCAGCAGGGTGGACAGGTCAGGGGTGGAGCCTCCCCAGCATTTT
13	.	.	TRBV7-8	TRBJ1-6	CASSTGYNSPLHF	TGTGCCAGCAGCACAGGGTATAATTCACCCCTCCACTTT
12	.	once	TRBV7-9	TRBJ2-1	CASSPTVWGQFF	TGTGCCAGCAGCCCTACCGTGTGGGGGCAGTTCTTC
18	TRBD2	.	TRBV7-9	TRBJ2-2	CASSLLPGLAENTGELFF	TGTGCCAGCAGCTTACTCCCAGGACTAGCGGAGAACACCGGGGAGCTGTTTTTT
13	.	.	TRBV27	TRBJ2-1	CASSSRRPNEQFF	TGTGCCAGCAGTTCGCGACGGCCCAATGAGCAGTTCTTC
15	.	.	TRBV28	TRBJ2-2	CASSFVQDYTGELFF	TGTGCCAGCAGTTTTGTACAGGACTACACCGGGGAGCTGTTTTTT
13	.	.	TRBV9	TRBJ2-1	CASGEAGLNEQFF	TGTGCCAGCGGCGAGGCGGGATTAAATGAGCAGTTCTTC
16	.	.	TRBV27	TRBJ2-1	CASSFESGSSYNEQFF	TGTGCCAGCAGTTTTGAGTCGGGGAGCTCCTACAATGAGCAGTTCTTC
15	.	.	TRBV2	TRBJ1-1	CASSYGKLPNTEAFF	TGTGCCAGCAGTTACGGAAAGCTACCGAACACTGAAGCTTTCTTT
15	TRBD2	.	TRBV28	TRBJ2-1	CASSLLAGTYNEQFF	TGTGCCAGCAGTTTACTAGCGGGAACCTACAATGAGCAGTTCTTC
17	.	.	TRBV4-1	TRBJ1-4	CASSRQDRLGTNEKLFF	TGCGCCAGCAGCCGCCAAGACAGGCTAGGGACTAATGAAAAACTGTTTTTT
12	.	.	TRBV27	TRBJ2-7	CASSFGEGEQYF	.
16	.	.	TRBV6-6	TRBJ1-3	CASSYSEGSSGNTIYF	TGTGCCAGCAGTTACTCAGAGGGCAGCTCTGGAAACACCATATATTTT
14	.	.	TRBV7-9	TRBJ2-7	CASSLPRQSYEQYF	TGTGCCAGCAGCTTACCCCGGCAGAGCTACGAGCAGTACTTC
15	.	.	TRBV4-1	TRBJ2-1	CASSQMAGVVYEQFF	TGCGCCAGCAGCCAGATGGCCGGGGTAGTCTATGAGCAGTTCTTC
15	TRBD2	.	TRBV10-2	TRBJ2-3	CASSELARRTDTQYF	TGCGCCAGCAGTGAACTAGCGCGGCGCACAGATACGCAGTATTTT
18	TRBD2	.	TRBV9	TRBJ2-1	CASSVVAGAGGPSGEQFF	TGTGCCAGCAGCGTAGTGGCGGGAGCGGGAGGGCCATCGGGTGAGCAGTTCTTC
17	.	.	TRBV6-1	TRBJ1-2	CASSEALPRGWDYGYTF	TGTGCCAGCAGTGAAGCGCTGCCTCGAGGCTGGGACTATGGCTACACCTTC
12	.	.	TRBV5-4	TRBJ2-1	CASSFGGYEQFF	TGTGCCAGCAGCTTTGGGGGATACGAGCAGTTCTTC
12	.	.	TRBV6-1	TRBJ2-1	CASNPTGTLGFF	TGTGCCAGCAACCCAACCGGGACCCTGGGGTTCTTC
20	TRBD2	.	TRBV5-1	TRBJ2-7	CASSFLGAGTSARGDYEQYF	TGCGCCAGCAGCTTCTTGGGGGCCGGGACTAGCGCGAGGGGGGACTACGAGCAGTACTTC
13	.	once	TRBV19	TRBJ1-2	CASSYRDNYGYTF	TGTGCCAGTAGCTACAGGGATAACTATGGCTACACCTTC